The clone carrying this T cell receptor (beta chain) was recorded only once. Other DNA variants within this sample encode the same CDR3. Trimming removed 5 bases at V and 1 base at J, with 2 bases between. The CDR3 runs to 11 residues. CDR1 is SEHNR and CDR2 is FQNEAQ in the germline V gene (reference sequence). Adults between roughly 18 and 90 years of age took part from some 25 US areas. Self-reported history from a screening survey and questionnaire set each donor's cohort. This entry comes from a study of blood T cell repertoires in COVID-19. Study details: Specimens from acute and convalescent COVID-19 originated in the United States, Italy and Spain.

The table came from immunoSEQ multiplex PCR; TCRdb's copy has only in-frame clones and leaves some out. The table shows about 160,000 clones, with 70% to 90% occurring only once. This clonotype was sampled from a woman between 45 and 60 years old who had recovered from COVID-19. The sample comprised PBMCs or T cells enriched from blood (not recorded which). The V call is TRBV7-9, the J call TRBJ2-5, with D unresolved. The DNA for the CDR3 is TGTGCCAGCAGCCTCCAAGAGACCCAGTACTTC. The encoded protein is CASSLQETQYF.